These T cell receptor beta chains were read from a single sample in a study of OX40 agonist ivuxolimab in advanced cancers. The method was immunoSEQ multiplex PCR; TCRdb's version includes in-frame clones alone and lacks a portion of them. The sample contains tens of thousands of clones, just under 95% of which appear only once. The specimen comprised CD4+ or CD8+ T cells sorted from blood, sampled in a trial of the OX40 agonist ivuxolimab. These TCRs come from an adult with an advanced solid tumor such as melanoma, head and neck, liver or kidney cancer. Each CDR3 is given with its conserved first and last residue. The D gene is left open where the match is weak. Clone size appears in some rows only: once, few, many, or a class for an expanded clone.

j_call,clone_size,d_call,v_call,cdr3_aa,cdr3_nt
TRBJ2-2,NA,TRBD1,TRBV6-5,CASSLYRGLKTGELFF,TGTGCCAGCAGTTTATACAGGGGGCTAAAAACCGGGGAGCTGTTTTTT
TRBJ1-1,NA,TRBD1,TRBV9,CASSIWTGENTEAFF,TGTGCCAGCAGCATATGGACAGGGGAGAACACTGAAGCTTTCTTT
TRBJ1-4,NA,TRBD1,TRBV2,CASSEGQGTTNEKLFF,TGTGCCAGCAGTGAGGGACAGGGGACAACTAATGAAAAACTGTTTTTT
TRBJ2-7,NA,TRBD1,TRBV5-1,CASSPGTGGIYEQYF,TGCGCCAGCAGCCCCGGGACAGGGGGCATCTACGAGCAGTACTTC
TRBJ2-7,NA,NA,TRBV18,CASSPEFYEQYF,TGTGCCAGCTCACCCGAATTCTACGAGCAGTACTTC
TRBJ2-7,NA,NA,TRBV4-3,CASSQDRVYEQYF,TGCGCCAGCAGCCAAGACAGGGTATACGAGCAGTACTTC
TRBJ2-7,NA,NA,TRBV27,CASSLTATTYEQYF,TGTGCCAGCAGTTTGACGGCTACCACCTACGAGCAGTACTTC
TRBJ2-7,once,NA,TRBV6-5,CASSQGGWAEQYF,TGTGCCAGCAGTCAGGGAGGATGGGCCGAGCAGTACTTC
TRBJ2-3,NA,NA,TRBV19,CASSIGGSSTDTQYF,TGTGCCAGTAGTATAGGGGGCAGTAGCACAGATACGCAGTATTTT
TRBJ2-7,NA,TRBD2,TRBV2,CARVPLGLAENEQYF,TGTGCCAGAGTGCCTCTGGGACTAGCGGAGAACGAGCAGTACTTC
TRBJ1-2,NA,NA,TRBV28,CASSFGSTSYTF,TGTGCCAGCAGTTTTGGAAGCACAAGCTACACCTTC
TRBJ1-1,NA,NA,TRBV15,CATSPTDLKTEAFF,TGTGCCACCAGCCCGACAGACTTGAAGACTGAAGCTTTCTTT
TRBJ2-2,NA,NA,TRBV9,CASSVGGDTGELFF,TGTGCCAGCAGCGTAGGAGGGGACACCGGGGAGCTGTTTTTT
TRBJ2-5,NA,TRBD1,TRBV7-2,CASSSWTGGLETQYF,TGTGCCAGCAGCTCCTGGACAGGGGGCTTGGAGACCCAGTACTTC
TRBJ1-1,NA,NA,TRBV4-3,CASSQVRTENTEAFF,TGCGCCAGCAGCCAAGTTCGGACGGAGAACACTGAAGCTTTCTTT
TRBJ1-1,NA,TRBD1,TRBV6-6,CASSQGAPGTEAFF,TGTGCCAGCAGTCAGGGGGCGCCGGGCACTGAAGCTTTCTTT
TRBJ2-7,once,TRBD2,TRBV5-1,CASSLAALAGGPGMGEQYF,TGCGCCAGCAGCTTGGCCGCTCTAGCGGGGGGGCCGGGGATGGGGGAGCAGTACTTC
TRBJ1-1,NA,NA,TRBV27,CASSLGLRGLTEAFF,TGTGCCAGCAGTTTAGGACTCAGGGGATTAACTGAAGCTTTCTTT
TRBJ2-7,NA,NA,TRBV7-9,CASSPPGIYEQYF,TGTGCCAGCAGCCCTCCGGGGATCTACGAGCAGTACTTC
TRBJ1-1,NA,NA,TRBV6-8,CASSYGPRDREGTEAFF,TGTGCCAGCAGTTACGGACCAAGGGATAGGGAGGGCACTGAAGCTTTCTTT
TRBJ1-5,once,NA,TRBV27,CASSLGSFNQPQHF,TGTGCCAGCAGTTTGGGCAGTTTCAATCAGCCCCAGCATTTT
TRBJ1-5,NA,TRBD1,TRBV6-5,CASSISGQGYQPQHF,TGTGCCAGCAGCATCTCCGGACAGGGCTATCAGCCCCAGCATTTT
TRBJ1-5,NA,NA,TRBV6-6,CASSYGGMNQPQHF,TGTGCCAGCAGTTACGGGGGGATGAATCAGCCCCAGCATTTT
TRBJ1-3,NA,NA,TRBV13,CASSKGGTGNTIYF,TGTGCCAGCAGCAAGGGGGGAACTGGAAACACCATATATTTT
TRBJ2-7,NA,NA,TRBV29-1,CSVKYGYEQYF,TGCAGCGTCAAGTACGGCTACGAGCAGTACTTC
TRBJ2-7,NA,TRBD1,TRBV9,CASSEGTGTGGYEQYF,TGTGCCAGCAGCGAGGGGACCGGGACAGGGGGCTACGAGCAGTACTTC
TRBJ1-4,NA,NA,TRBV7-8,CASSLEPIKEKLFF,TGTGCCAGCAGCTTAGAACCGATTAAGGAAAAACTGTTTTTT
TRBJ2-7,NA,NA,TRBV27,CASSRAGGVISYEQYF,TGTGCCAGCAGTCGGGCCGGGGGTGTCATCTCCTACGAGCAGTACTTC
TRBJ1-2,NA,NA,TRBV19,CASNRPGSGYTF,TGTGCCAGTAATCGACCGGGAAGTGGCTACACCTTC
TRBJ2-7,NA,NA,TRBV27,CASSFGAGGEQYF,TGTGCCAGCAGTTTTGGCGCGGGCGGCGAGCAGTACTTC
TRBJ2-2,NA,NA,TRBV27,CASSLAGGELFF,TGTGCCAGCAGTTTAGCAGGAGGGGAGCTGTTTTTT
TRBJ2-5,NA,NA,TRBV11-2,CASSPEGRETQYF,TGTGCCAGCAGCCCGGAAGGCCGGGAGACCCAGTACTTC
TRBJ2-1,NA,NA,TRBV27,CASRPPGGNHNEQFF,TGTGCCAGCAGGCCGCCAGGGGGGAACCACAATGAGCAGTTCTTC
TRBJ1-2,NA,TRBD1,TRBV5-5,CASSLGTGGGYGYTF,TGTGCCAGCAGCTTGGGGACAGGGGGCGGCTATGGCTACACCTTC
TRBJ2-7,NA,NA,TRBV14,CASGNYEQYF,TGTGCCAGCGGCAACTACGAGCAGTACTTC
TRBJ2-6,NA,TRBD1,TRBV6-6,CASSSGGLSGANVLTF,TGTGCCAGCAGTTCAGGGGGCCTCTCTGGGGCCAACGTCCTGACTTTC
TRBJ1-5,NA,NA,TRBV15,CATSRVGDGGQPQHF,TGTGCCACCAGCAGAGTCGGGGATGGCGGTCAGCCCCAGCATTTT
TRBJ2-5,few,TRBD1,TRBV5-4,CASSSATGVVEETQYF,TGTGCCAGCAGCTCCGCAACAGGGGTCGTAGAAGAGACCCAGTACTTC
TRBJ2-7,NA,NA,TRBV19,CASSKPPAGASYEQYF,TGTGCCAGTAGCAAACCCCCAGCAGGCGCCTCCTACGAGCAGTACTTC
TRBJ1-2,NA,TRBD1,TRBV4-1,CASRTGGANYGYTF,TGCGCCAGCAGGACAGGGGGGGCTAACTATGGCTACACCTTC
TRBJ2-1,NA,NA,TRBV5-1,CASSLDPGDNEQFF,TGCGCCAGCAGCTTGGATCCAGGTGACAATGAGCAGTTCTTC
TRBJ1-2,NA,NA,TRBV7-9,CASSPGGSGGYTF,TGTGCCAGCAGCCCCGGGGGGAGTGGTGGCTACACCTTC
TRBJ2-1,NA,NA,TRBV19,CASSILGYNEQFF,TGTGCCAGTAGTATATTGGGCTACAATGAGCAGTTCTTC
TRBJ2-7,once,NA,TRBV29-1,CSAVGNTGYEQYF,TGCAGCGCTGTCGGAAATACAGGGTACGAGCAGTACTTC
TRBJ1-1,NA,NA,TRBV5-7,CASSLAKVSRGDTEAFF,TGTGCCAGCAGCTTGGCCAAGGTAAGCAGGGGAGACACTGAAGCTTTCTTT
TRBJ1-2,NA,NA,TRBV7-9,CASSRPDGLFWGYTF,TGTGCCAGCAGCCGGCCGGACGGGCTTTTTTGGGGCTACACCTTC
TRBJ2-1,NA,TRBD2,TRBV19,CASSILPGLEGFGHNEQFF,TGTGCCAGTAGTATCCTTCCGGGACTAGAGGGTTTCGGGCACAATGAGCAGTTCTTC
TRBJ1-2,once,NA,TRBV19,CASSIYESYGYTF,TGTGCCAGTAGTATTTACGAAAGCTATGGCTACACCTTC
TRBJ1-1,NA,NA,TRBV7-9,CASSFNYRDPPNTEAFF,TGTGCCAGCAGCTTCAATTACCGCGATCCTCCAAACACTGAAGCTTTCTTT
TRBJ2-5,NA,NA,TRBV19,CASSIKRGRETQYF,TGTGCCAGTAGTATAAAACGGGGCAGAGAGACCCAGTACTTC
TRBJ1-2,NA,NA,TRBV19,CASSIARQGYGYTF,TGTGCCAGTAGTATAGCTCGCCAGGGCTATGGCTACACCTTC
TRBJ2-7,NA,TRBD2,TRBV28,CASRGASGSTSLEQYF,TGTGCCAGCAGGGGGGCTAGCGGGAGTACATCGTTGGAGCAGTACTTC
TRBJ2-1,once,TRBD2,TRBV27,CASSLRLAGALYNEQFF,TGTGCCAGCAGTCTAAGACTAGCGGGAGCCCTCTACAATGAGCAGTTCTTC
TRBJ2-7,NA,TRBD2,TRBV5-1,CASSDPGLAELGTNYEQYF,TGCGCCAGCAGCGACCCGGGACTAGCGGAGTTGGGGACTAACTACGAGCAGTACTTC
TRBJ2-5,NA,TRBD2,TRBV7-3,CASSPGTSGRGETQYF,TGTGCCAGCAGCCCCGGGACTAGCGGGAGGGGGGAGACCCAGTACTTC
TRBJ2-7,NA,NA,TRBV7-2,CASSLMSYEQYF,TGTGCCAGCAGCTTGATGTCCTACGAGCAGTACTTC
TRBJ1-1,NA,TRBD1,TRBV19,CASSMWAGGNTEAFF,TGTGCCAGTAGTATGTGGGCAGGGGGCAACACTGAAGCTTTCTTT
TRBJ2-5,NA,TRBD2,TRBV19,CASSIKVWTSGLQETQYF,TGTGCCAGTAGTATAAAGGTTTGGACTAGCGGCCTCCAAGAGACCCAGTACTTC
TRBJ2-4,NA,NA,TRBV11-2,CASSLVRGGAKNIQYF,TGTGCCAGCAGCTTAGTCCGGGGTGGGGCCAAAAACATTCAGTACTTC
TRBJ2-1,NA,TRBD2,TRBV25-1,CASSEYSSGGPLNEQFF,TGTGCCAGCAGTGAATACTCTAGCGGGGGGCCCCTCAATGAGCAGTTCTTC